These T cell receptor beta chains were read from a single sample in a study of T cells in Graves' hyperthyroidism and ophthalmopathy. TCRdb itself ran the multiplex PCR reads through MiXCR, one entry per CDR3 protein. The data hold about 260,000 distinct CDR3 sequences, with roughly 22% observed a single time. The material sequenced was blood. All receptors derive from a man aged 25-45 years with Graves' ophthalmopathy. Both conserved end residues are trimmed from each CDR3.

J | V | CDR3
TRBJ2-7 | TRBV3-1 | ASSHWTSGGWEQY
TRBJ2-4 | TRBV5-5 | ASSHAGREGNIQY
TRBJ2-5 | TRBV28 | ASSPMLGTSGAQETQY
TRBJ1-4 | TRBV2 | ASSERDGRITNEKLF
TRBJ2-1 | TRBV3-1 | ASSERASYNEQF
TRBJ2-7 | TRBV11-2 | ASSSGTPIYEQY
TRBJ2-3 | TRBV12-3/TRBV12-4 | ASSSPTGSTGTDTQY
TRBJ2-1 | TRBV29-1 | SVDGTGGAMRSYNEQF
TRBJ1-1 | TRBV20-1 | SASRGQALGAF
TRBJ1-1 | TRBV10-2 | ASSEAGRYGAF
TRBJ2-1 | TRBV7-9 | VSSFGLAGNDQF
TRBJ2-1 | TRBV20-1 | SAPTPETRRGSYNEQF
TRBJ2-1 | TRBV11-2 | ASSLSAGVYSEQF
TRBJ2-7 | TRBV29-1 | SGTSGGEQY
TRBJ2-1 | TRBV7-3 | ASSFGGPNEQF
TRBJ1-4 | TRBV20-1 | SARNSIANEKLF
TRBJ2-7 | TRBV19 | ASSIGGSEQY
TRBJ2-7 | TRBV7-8 | ASSPRGGRAEQY
TRBJ2-7 | TRBV12-3/TRBV12-4 | ASSLRSGHEQY
TRBJ1-2 | TRBV6-1 | ASSEALSDRISGYT
TRBJ2-3 | TRBV6-1 | ASRGDSSTDTQY
TRBJ2-5 | TRBV28 | ASSSFGGPQQGY
TRBJ2-7 | TRBV20-1 | SARDSSTYEQY
TRBJ2-1 | TRBV5-1 | ASSSLAGGEQF
TRBJ2-5 | TRBV7-9 | ASSFSYWREETQY
TRBJ2-5 | TRBV10-3 | AISPDRGGGTQY
TRBJ1-4 | TRBV6-2/TRBV6-3 | ASSRGRGNEKLF
TRBJ2-1 | TRBV3-1 | ASSPRTSLSEQF
TRBJ2-7 | TRBV28 | ASRQGTFSSYEQY
TRBJ2-1 | TRBV5-1 | ASKSGTGGNEQF
TRBJ2-3 | TRBV5-6 | ASSLLAGGADTQY
TRBJ2-2 | TRBV6-5 | ASSYEAGTGELF
TRBJ2-3 | TRBV12-5 | ASGWGPGQLGTDTQY
TRBJ2-7 | TRBV20-1 | SARGTGQNYEQY
TRBJ2-7 | TRBV25-1 | ASSGTSGSEQY
TRBJ1-2 | TRBV12-5 | ASGYRQTNYGYT
TRBJ1-2 | TRBV12-3/TRBV12-4 | ASTLRVARGYT
TRBJ1-6 | TRBV2 | ASSGRSSYNSPLH
TRBJ2-3 | TRBV2 | ASQRGGPNTDTQY
TRBJ2-7 | TRBV6-1 | ASSEGTGGLYEQY
TRBJ1-1 | TRBV24-1 | ATRLSRDTEAF
TRBJ1-2 | TRBV10-3 | AISELSYGYT
TRBJ2-7 | TRBV3-1 | ASSLKLASYEQY
TRBJ2-1 | TRBV5-1 | ASSFEPTSGTYNEQF
TRBJ1-2 | TRBV7-9 | ASSRDRVDGYT
TRBJ1-3 | TRBV20-1 | SARVKTPSGNTIY
TRBJ2-1 | TRBV6-1 | ATISGGGRASGEQF
TRBJ1-4 | TRBV20-1 | SARGRGRPEGEKLF
TRBJ1-1 | TRBV18 | ASSWGQVNTEAF
TRBJ2-3 | TRBV11-2 | ASSLDNRLDTQY
TRBJ1-1 | TRBV7-9 | ASSLVPDSEAF
TRBJ1-1 | TRBV6-5 | ASSYSVSSTEAF
TRBJ2-2 | TRBV7-3 | ASSPRGRRAGELF
TRBJ1-1 | TRBV20-1 | SAPSGVRVNTEAF